The sequence of this TCR beta chain was determined in a study of cytomegalovirus exposure and HLA in healthy donors. Turning to this clone: Its antigen is not identified.

CDR3 length: 14 amino acids. Trimming took off 6 bases at V and 0 bases at J, with 12 bases between the two ends. Germline V gene lookup returns CDR1 ENHRY and CDR2 SYGVKD. A multiplex PCR was run with 60 Vbeta primers and 13 Jbeta primers. The repertoire was sequenced with immunoSEQ multiplex PCR; TCRdb's copy has only in-frame clones and lacks some. The sample contains 150,000 or so clones, approximately 72% of which appear only once. The study, taken as a whole, reports: Most TCR beta V segments were productive about 87% or about 30% of the time in an earlier analysis.

Sequenced: PBMCs. The sequence was collected from a human donor in good health. The genes are TRBV10-3 and TRBJ2-7, with unresolved D. CDR3 protein: CAIRETSSSYEQYF. The CDR3 bases are TGTGCCATCAGAGAGACATCCAGCTCCTACGAGCAGTACTTC.